The 11 T cell receptor beta chains below were found in one sample sequenced in a study of T cells in Graves' hyperthyroidism and ophthalmopathy. RNA transcripts provided the source from which TCR beta CDR3 regions were amplified. The primer set for the first-round RT-PCR of the TCR CDR3 was HTBI. TCRdb reanalysed the multiplex PCR reads using MiXCR and keeps one entry per CDR3 protein. The table shows fewer than 850,000 distinct CDR3 sequences, with roughly 17% occurring only once. Input material: blood. These receptors came from a man aged 50-60 years with Graves' hyperthyroidism.

The rearrangement uses TRBV14 and TRBJ2-1; D assignment may be TRBD1 or TRBD2 (5 bases each). The germline gives CDR1 SGHDN, CDR2 FVKESK. The CDR3 length is 14 residues. Trimming pared 2 bases from V and 13 bases from J, leaving 18 bases between. In nucleotides, the CDR3 is TGTGCCAGCAGCCAATCATGGAGACAGCGGATCCAGTTCTTC. This codes for CASSQSWRQRIQFF.

This clonotype was counted a few times. V usage is TRBV20-1 and J usage is TRBJ2-1, with 10 bases that match TRBD2. Germline CDR1 and CDR2: DFQATT and SNEGSKA (reference sequence). V dropped 0 bases and J dropped 4; count of bases not matched to a gene: 3. This CDR3 has 15 residues. This chain's CDR3 is CSARDPSGGYNEQFF. The DNA of the CDR3 is TGCAGTGCTAGAGACCCTAGCGGGGGTTACAATGAGCAGTTCTTC.

The chain carries TRBV5-4 and TRBJ2-7; a possible D gene is TRBD1 (6 bases). Germline assignment: CDR1 SGHNT and CDR2 YYREEE (reference sequence). V was clipped by 5 bases and J by 0 bases, with 12 bases between them. CDR3 length equals 14 residues. This CDR3 reads CASSTQGFSYEQYF. As DNA, the CDR3 is TGTGCCAGCAGTACACAGGGTTTCTCCTACGAGCAGTACTTC.

As concerns this clonotype: Just one base apart from a much larger clone, this may be a read error. This chain uses TRBV2 with TRBJ1-5; TRBD1 agrees at 7 bases. Germline-derived CDR1 and CDR2 are SNHLY and FYNNEI. This CDR3 has 14 amino acids. In DNA form, the CDR3 reads TGTGCCGGCAGTGAAGGACAGGTTCGTCAGCCCCAGCATTTT. Translating gives CAGSEGQVRQPQHF.

This clonotype was found a few times. V and J are TRBV3-1 and TRBJ2-5; possibly TRBD2 for D (6 bases). V shed 3 bases and J shed 3 bases, with 11 bases lying between them. Per the germline V gene, CDR1 is LGHDT and CDR2 is YNNKEL (reference sequence). The CDR3 loop spans 14 amino acids. The CDR3 nucleotides read TGTGCCAGCAGCCAGAGGGACTTAAAAGAGACCCAGTACTTC. Its protein product is CASSQRDLKETQYF.

This clonotype was detected ten times or more. The chain has TRBV15 and TRBJ2-4; 14 bases match TRBD2. The CDR3 contains 19 residues. Trimming took 4 bases from V and 2 from J; bases not matched to a gene: 10. Germline CDR1 and CDR2: LNHNV and YYDKDF (reference sequence). The CDR3 DNA reads as TGTGCCACCAGCACCCGACTAGCGGGAGGGCTGGGGACCAAAAACATTCAGTACTTC. Residues: CATSTRLAGGLGTKNIQYF.

The table lists this clonotype with many counts. The rearrangement joins TRBV5-1 to TRBJ2-7; TRBD1 or TRBD2 may be the D gene (5 bases each). This CDR3 is built from 14 residues. CDR1 SGHRS and CDR2 YFSETQ come from the germline V gene. V was shortened by 5 bases and J by 0 bases, with 12 bases between the two germline ends. The CDR3 sequence: CASRWDRHSYEQYF. CDR3 bases: TGCGCCAGCAGATGGGACCGTCACTCCTACGAGCAGTACTTC.

The sample holds many counts of this clonotype. V usage is TRBV28 and J usage is TRBJ2-2; D perhaps matches TRBD2 (5 bases). The germline V gene encodes CDR1 MDHEN and CDR2 SYDVKM. The CDR3 covers 15 residues. V gave up 4 bases and J gave up 7 bases, with 16 bases separating them. The CDR3 spells CASSYSGEGGGELFF. As DNA, the CDR3 is TGTGCCAGCAGTTATTCCGGAGAGGGCGGCGGGGAGCTGTTTTTT.

By share of the sample, this clonotype is medium-sized (0.01 to 0.1%). The V call is TRBV20-1, the J call TRBJ2-3, with TRBD2 identical over 14 bases. V lost 6 bases and J lost 1; bases outside the gene matches: 6. Germline values: CDR1 DFQATT, CDR2 SNEGSKA (reference sequence). The CDR3 extends over 16 amino acids. CDR3 sequence reads: CSAGTSGSVGTDTQYF. CDR3 DNA: TGCAGTGCAGGGACTAGCGGGAGCGTGGGCACAGATACGCAGTATTTT.

This clonotype has ten or more counts. The rearrangement links TRBV6-5 to TRBJ2-2; a possible D gene is TRBD1 (5 bases). CDR1 MNHEY and CDR2 SVGAGI come from the germline V gene. The CDR3 totals 15 residues. V was cut by 2 bases and J by 0 bases, with 7 bases left in between. The CDR3 loop reads CASSYSRANTGELFF. The CDR3 bases are TGTGCCAGCAGTTACAGCAGGGCGAACACCGGGGAGCTGTTTTTT.

This clonotype was observed a few times. The V gene is TRBV19, the J gene TRBJ1-5, with a possible D match to TRBD1 (5 bases). This CDR3 region has 14 residues. Germline V gives CDR1 LNHDA, CDR2 SQIVND (reference sequence). V was shortened by 8 bases and J by 3 bases, with 14 bases between the two germline ends. CDR3 loop: CASRPSTDNQPQHF. CDR3 sequence (DNA): TGTGCCAGTCGGCCCTCGACAGACAATCAGCCCCAGCATTTT. The full variable domain, its missing parts supplied by reference TRBV19 and TRBJ1-5, is DGGITQSPKYLFRKEGQNVTLSCEQNLNHDAMYWYRQDPGQGLRLIYYSQIVNDFQKGDIAEGYSVSREKKESFPLTVTSAQKNPTAFYLCASRPSTDNQPQHFGDGTRLSIL.